This TCR beta chain appears in the sequencing data of a study of CD8+ T cells in alopecia areata (dated by TCRdb to between 2018 and 2020). About the investigation overall: The treated patients, all with moderate-to-severe alopecia areata, were enrolled in an open-label pilot trial of oral tofacitinib given at 5 to 10 mg twice daily. Patients stayed on tofacitinib for 6 to 18 months and then had 6 months of follow-up off drug so that delayed response and recurrence could be assessed. High-throughput TCRbeta sequencing was used to examine T cell clonal expansion in alopecia areata in both the C3H/HeJ mouse model and human patients. Human TCRbeta sequencing covered scalp tissue and sorted CD4+ and CD8+ peripheral blood T cells from patchy and totalis/universalis alopecia areata patients and healthy controls. Patients on tofacitinib were biopsied at baseline and after 4 and 24 weeks of treatment, and several of the patients also had a later scalp biopsy. Clonality in the scalp was compared among normal scalp (n=4), patchy alopecia areata scalp (n=8), and alopecia totalis/universalis scalp (n=8). RNA was extracted with the PAXgene miRNA kit for fixed scalp, the miRNeasy kit for PBMCs, and the RNeasy kit for mouse skin. TCRbeta CDR3 regions were amplified by immunoSEQ multiplex PCR with 35 Vbeta forward and 13 Jbeta reverse primers.

In regard to this clone: Its binding antigen is unknown. The input lacks base qualities; no much larger clone sits a single base away.

Broader findings and caveats from the paper: Higher clonality and more expanded CD8+ clones were observed in lesional scalp than in normal scalp, particularly in alopecia totalis/universalis, a finding suggestive of antigenic drive. Compared with mice, TCR sequences shared between patients were less clear, possibly partly because of HLA diversity across the patient population. Scalp TCR repertoire analysis is complicated because resident alphabeta T cells in normal human skin are also sequenced, whereas mouse skin is dominated by gammadelta T cells.

Library method: the immunoSEQ multiplex PCR assay. To provide template for TCR sequencing, every sample had RNA extracted and reverse transcribed into cDNA. First-strand cDNA was synthesized using SuperScript III with a 2:1 mix of oligo-dT and random hexamers. A synthetic immune receptor repertoire was used to measure amplification bias, and any remaining bias was corrected computationally. Processing in the source paper ran as follows. Raw reads were preprocessed to remove errors, and CDR3 was defined by IMGT conventions from the conserved cysteine to phenylalanine. Clonality was computed by normalizing Shannon entropy by log2 of the number of productive unique TCRs and subtracting the result from 1. CD4 or CD8 identity of scalp clones was inferred by cross-referencing scalp TCRbeta sequences with sorted blood CD4 and CD8 repertoires. In TCRdb, the immuneACCESS table is reduced to in-frame sequences with V and J assigned. These tables do not hold every clone; where another copy was compared, an unresolved V gene accounts for under half, and the others remain unexplained. The V and J calls and clone size are taken from that table; D and trimming were inferred from the DNA. The sample table holds 180,000 or so clones, of which roughly 65% were seen once. Around 1.6% of the sample goes to the ten largest clones.

What this sample's time point label stands for: baseline before oral tofacitinib. Lesional scalp punch biopsies and peripheral blood were obtained from alopecia areata patients. PBMCs were separated by density centrifugation and stained for CD3, CD4 and CD8, after which CD4+ and CD8+ T cells were sorted on a FACSAria. This clonotype was sampled from a human donor with alopecia areata. Material: CD4+ T cells sorted from blood, obtained at week 0.

The CDR3 has the sequence CASSQTGNYGYTF. Here is the DNA: TGTGCCAGCAGTCAAACAGGGAACTATGGCTACACCTTC. Recombination joined TRBV6-5 with TRBJ1-2, and TRBD1 may be the D gene, going by 6 matching bases. CDR1 MNHEY and CDR2 SVGAGI were looked up in the germline V gene. The CDR3 runs 13 amino acids, cysteine and phenylalanine included. CDR3 DNA is the only sequence kept; it has 39 bases, read in frame from the first base. Deletion took 5 bases off V and 2 bases off J, with a span of 9 bases between the germline ends.